The clone carrying this TCR beta chain has at least ten counts. Antigen: not known. This sample was included in a study of early T cells in non-severe SARS-CoV-2 infection. Findings of the study overall: VDJdb-based annotation leaned toward anti-spike CD8 responses and missed private and CD4 specificities.

V was pared by 4 bases and J by 6 bases, with 10 bases between. In germline, CDR1 is SEHNR, CDR2 FQNEAQ (reference sequence). The CDR3 loop spans 12 amino acids. Individual cDNA molecules carried attached unique molecular identifiers. TCRdb re-called the 5' RACE reads through MiXCR, storing one row per CDR3 protein. The sample holds 65,000 to 70,000 distinct CDR3 sequences, more than 10% seen once. Specimen: whole blood. The sequence came from an adult who was a healthcare worker with PCR-confirmed SARS-CoV-2 infection or an uninfected control (not recorded which). This rearrangement joins TRBV7-9 to TRBJ2-7; D perhaps matches TRBD2 (5 bases). CDR3 residues: CASSYREGEQYF. CDR3 bases: TGTGCCAGCAGCTACCGAGAGGGCGAGCAGTACTTC.